This T cell receptor beta chain was profiled in a study of blood T cell repertoires in COVID-19. Study-wide background: The United States, Italy and Spain supplied acute and convalescent COVID-19 samples. PBMCs, B-cell-depleted T cells, or T cells provided the cDNA or gDNA that made up the material.

Those enrolled in Seattle joined during active infection and were followed longitudinally afterward. The CDR3 is made up of 14 amino acids. Trimming shortened V by 5 bases and J by 5 bases, and 10 bases separated the two germline ends. Looked up from germline, CDR1 is MNHEY and CDR2 is SVGAGI. Authors' analysis steps: It was from reference gene primer amplification that nucleated cell counts were estimated. Sequencing was performed with immunoSEQ multiplex PCR; in TCRdb, only in-frame clones are kept and a portion is missing. The V and J calls and clone size come from that table; D and trimming were worked out from the DNA. Here the sample spans roughly 250,000 clones, approximately 85% being singletons.

The source of this sequence is a human donor with COVID-19, enrolled during active disease. The donor label of this sample is uncertain. The rearrangement uses TRBV6-5 and TRBJ1-6; weak D call: TRBD1 (5 bases). The sequencing input was peripheral blood. This CDR3 is CASSRREDNSPLHF. The CDR3 DNA is TGTGCCAGCAGTCGCAGGGAAGATAATTCACCCCTCCACTTT.